The 17 T cell receptor beta chains listed next were all sequenced from one sample in a study of cytomegalovirus exposure and HLA in healthy donors. Primers included in the PCR were 60 Vbeta and 13 Jbeta primers. TCRdb's copy holds only in-frame clones and misses some; the assay was immunoSEQ multiplex PCR. Here the sample spans 90,000 to 110,000 clones, about 13% being singletons. Source material: PBMCs. Every receptor here comes from a man aged 40-49 years in good health and CMV-seropositive.

This clone was observed a few times. The V call is TRBV6-6, the J call TRBJ1-3; possible D gene TRBD1, 5 bases. Trimming pared 5 bases from V and 2 bases from J, leaving 13 bases between. This CDR3 has 15 amino acids. Germline assignment: CDR1 MNHNY and CDR2 SVGAGI (reference sequence). CDR3 coding DNA: TGTGCCAGCAGTCTTACAAGGGGAACTGGAAACACCATATATTTT. Translating it yields CASSLTRGTGNTIYF.

The chain carries TRBV9 and TRBJ2-2; 7 bases fit TRBD2. Germline lookup yields CDR1 SGDLS and CDR2 YYNGEE. The trim removed 4 bases at V and 4 bases at J, leaving 10 bases unmatched. The CDR3 extends over 16 amino acids. CDR3 region: CASSSGGGRATGELFF. The CDR3 DNA sequence: TGTGCCAGCAGCTCTGGGGGAGGGAGGGCCACCGGGGAGCTGTTTTTT. The entire variable domain, with the rest obtained from reference TRBV9 and TRBJ2-2, is as follows: DSGVTQTPKHLITATGQRVTLRCSPRSGDLSVYWYQQSLDQGLQFLIQYYNGEERAKGNILERFSAQQFPDLHSELNLSSLELGDSALYFCASSSGGGRATGELFFGEGSRLTVL.

The chain is built from TRBV6-1 and TRBJ1-5, with no clear D. Germline lookup yields CDR1 MNHNS and CDR2 SASEGT. Trimming stripped 3 bases from V and 6 bases from J, with 9 bases between. This CDR3 comprises 13 residues. The CDR3 reads CASSERESQPQHF. CDR3 DNA sequence: TGTGCCAGCAGTGAGCGGGAAAGTCAGCCCCAGCATTTT.

The chain has TRBV6-5 and TRBJ1-6; 9 positions match TRBD1. Germline CDR1 reads MNHEY; CDR2 reads SVGAGI. This CDR3 spans 15 amino acids. V shed 2 bases, J shed 6 bases, and the junction held 2 bases outside the gene matches. CDR3 DNA sequence: TGTGCCAGCAGTTACGGGACAGGGTTTAATTCACCCCTCCACTTT. As protein: CASSYGTGFNSPLHF.

The rearrangement joins TRBV2 to TRBJ2-2; TRBD1 aligns across 10 bases. The CDR3 totals 17 residues. The germline CDR1 and CDR2 sequences are SNHLY and FYNNEI. The ends lost 8 bases at V and 2 bases at J; junction bases unmatched: 11. The chain's CDR3 is CASGRDRGVPNTGELFF. In nucleotides, the CDR3 is TGTGCCAGCGGCCGGGACAGGGGCGTTCCTAACACCGGGGAGCTGTTTTTT. Together with reference TRBV2 and TRBJ2-2, the CDR3 gives the full variable domain: EPEVTQTPSHQVTQMGQEVILRCVPISNHLYFYWYRQILGQKVEFLVSFYNNEISEKSEIFDDQFSVERPDGSNFTLKIRSTKLEDSAMYFCASGRDRGVPNTGELFFGEGSRLTVL.

V usage is TRBV27 and J usage is TRBJ2-7, with TRBD1 matching over 8 bases. This CDR3 is built from 13 residues. Germline V gives CDR1 MNHEY, CDR2 SMNVEV (reference sequence). The junction had 4 bases not matched to a gene; V was cut back by 6 bases and J by 3 bases. DNA of the CDR3: TGTGCCAGCAGGATTACAGGGGGCTACGAGCAGTACTTC. Protein product: CASRITGGYEQYF.

The J gene is TRBJ2-3, the V gene TRBV9, with 8 bases lining up with TRBD1. Germline V gene sequence: CDR1 SGDLS, CDR2 YYNGEE. The junction had 4 bases not matched to a gene; V was cut back by 0 bases and J by 1 base. The CDR3 has 16 residues. Here the CDR3 DNA reads TGTGCCAGCAGCGTAGCGGGACAGGCTGGCACAGATACGCAGTATTTT. This gives the protein CASSVAGQAGTDTQYF.

The chain is built from TRBV5-1 and TRBJ2-7; 7 bases fit TRBD2. J was trimmed by 0 bases and V by 7 bases; bases with no gene match: 4. The germline V gene has CDR1 SGHRS and CDR2 YFSETQ. CDR3 length: 13 amino acids. The CDR3 sequence: CASLGGSSYEQYF. CDR3 DNA sequence: TGCGCCAGCCTGGGGGGGAGCTCCTACGAGCAGTACTTC.

This clone was seen a handful of times. The chain carries TRBV7-9 and TRBJ2-3; TRBD2 agrees at 11 bases. V was pared by 2 bases and J by 5 bases, with 0 bases of the junction left unmatched. The CDR3 contains 14 residues. Germline V gene data show CDR1 as SEHNR and CDR2 as FQNEAQ (reference sequence). The CDR3 reads CASSLTSGGDTQYF. The CDR3 DNA reads TGTGCCAGCAGCTTAACTAGCGGGGGAGATACGCAGTATTTT.

The J gene is TRBJ1-1, the V gene TRBV7-8, with D perhaps matching TRBD1 (5 bases). CDR1 is SGHVS, CDR2 FQNEAQ, per germline. The V end lost 5 bases, the J end lost 4 bases, and 14 bases lay between the germline ends. The CDR3 consists of 14 residues. The CDR3 spells CASSNAGRGTEAFF. DNA of the CDR3: TGTGCCAGCAGCAACGCAGGGCGGGGCACTGAAGCTTTCTTT.

This clone has just a few counts. The chain recombines TRBV5-1 with TRBJ2-2, with TRBD1 matching 10 bases. The CDR3 loop spans 15 amino acids. The germline gives CDR1 SGHRS, CDR2 YFSETQ. The V gene end was trimmed by 3 bases and the J gene end by 4 bases; junction bases not matched to a gene: 3. CDR3 coding DNA: TGCGCCAGCAGCTCGACAGGGGGCAGCACCGGGGAGCTGTTTTTT. Translating gives CASSSTGGSTGELFF.

This sequence joins TRBV19 and TRBJ2-2, with D perhaps matching TRBD1 (5 bases). With 3 bases removed from V and 1 base from J, the gap between germline ends came to 6 bases. Per the germline V gene, CDR1 is LNHDA and CDR2 is SQIVND (reference sequence). The CDR3 is 14 amino acids. This CDR3 is CASSIGQNTGELFF. CDR3 in DNA: TGTGCCAGTAGTATCGGACAGAACACCGGGGAGCTGTTTTTT.

The CDR3 reads CASSQTGQTMNTEAFF. Written as DNA, the CDR3 is TGTGCCAGCAGCCAAACAGGACAGACGATGAACACTGAAGCTTTCTTT. This sequence joins TRBV27 and TRBJ1-1; possible D gene TRBD1, 6 bases. The V gene lost 6 bases and the J gene lost 0 bases, with 17 bases spanning the gap. This CDR3 region has 16 residues. Looked up from germline, CDR1 is MNHEY and CDR2 is SMNVEV (reference sequence).

The V gene is TRBV6-5, the J gene TRBJ2-3; D perhaps matches TRBD2 (6 bases). The V gene's germline CDR1 is MNHEY and CDR2 SVGAGI. The CDR3 has 16 amino acids. Trimming took 2 bases from V and 2 from J, leaving 14 bases between them. CDR3 loop: CASSYQSGQNTDTQYF. CDR3 sequence (DNA): TGTGCCAGCAGTTACCAAAGCGGGCAGAACACAGATACGCAGTATTTT.

The CDR3 loop is CASSPGTSGIEDTQYF. The CDR3 coding sequence is TGTGCCAGCAGCCCGGGGACTAGCGGGATTGAAGATACGCAGTATTTT. The rearrangement links TRBV11-3 to TRBJ2-3, with 13 bases identical to TRBD2. V shed 5 bases and J 5 bases; nucleotides not matched to a gene: 7. This CDR3 contains 16 residues. Germline loops: CDR1 SGHNT, CDR2 YENEEA.

This clone was detected only a few times. The chain combines TRBV4-1 with TRBJ1-5, with 9 nucleotides matching TRBD1. The J segment lost 4 bases and the V segment lost 3 bases, leaving 4 bases of the junction unmatched. The CDR3 loop spans 15 amino acids. CDR1 and CDR2 from the germline V gene are MGHRA and YSYEKL. Here the CDR3 reads CASSQGQGSNQPQHF. CDR3 in DNA: TGCGCCAGCAGCCAGGGACAGGGATCGAATCAGCCCCAGCATTTT.

The chain employs TRBV20-1 and TRBJ2-7, with D hard to call. Germline CDR1 and CDR2: DFQATT and SNEGSKA (reference sequence). Trimming took off 6 bases at V and 5 bases at J, with 11 bases between the two ends. CDR3 length equals 11 residues. CDR3 coding DNA: TGCAGTGCGGTTGAGAGCGACGAGCAGTACTTC. This encodes CSAVESDEQYF.